The 6 T cell receptor beta chains below all came from one sample that was sequenced in a study of blood T cells in healthy people across ages. Then a second PCR, running roughly 7 to 11 cycles, was carried out with a sample-barcoded 5' primer and a J-beta primer mix. TCRdb re-called the 5' RACE reads with MiXCR, one entry per CDR3 protein. The sample lists over 1,500,000 distinct CDR3 sequences; roughly two fifths were seen once. Sample: blood. The receptors originated from a human donor in good health.

For this clonotype: A junction boundary mismatches the germline segment, possibly from a read error. The rearrangement links TRBV6-5 to TRBJ2-1; D possibly corresponds to TRBD1 (6 bases). Matching the DNA end better, TRBJ2-7 makes the J call doubtful. Germline V gene data show CDR1 as MNHEY and CDR2 as SVGAGI. The CDR3 loop spans 16 amino acids. The CDR3 DNA is TGTGCCGGCAGTTACTTGCAGGGGAGCTCCTCCTACGAGCAGTACTTC. It yields the protein CAGSYLQGSSSYEQYF.

The chain couples TRBV12-3 or TRBV12-4 to TRBJ1-1; D is possibly TRBD1 (5 bases). CDR3 length equals 14 residues. Trimming removed 5 bases at V and 3 bases at J, with 13 bases between. CDR3 sequence (DNA): TGTGCCAGCAGTCCCCGGGACGGGGACACTGAAGCTTTCTTT. Translation: CASSPRDGDTEAFF.

The genes are TRBV20-1 and TRBJ2-7; 7 positions match TRBD2. J lost 0 bases, V lost 3 bases, and 8 bases had no gene match. The CDR3 contains 15 residues. Germline values: CDR1 DFQATT, CDR2 SNEGSKA (reference sequence). The CDR3: CSARVGREGSYEQYF. CDR3 DNA sequence: TGCAGTGCTAGGGTCGGCAGGGAGGGCTCCTACGAGCAGTACTTC.

The J gene is TRBJ2-5, the V gene TRBV20-1, with D hard to call. The J call is doubtful: the DNA matches TRBJ2-7 better. Germline values: CDR1 DFQATT, CDR2 SNEGSKA (reference sequence). The CDR3 is 14 amino acids. CDR3 coding DNA: TGCAGTGCTAGTTCGGACGGACGAGACTACGAGCAGTACTTC. It translates to CSASSDGRDYEQYF.

Points on this clonotype: The junction and the germline gene differ at one end; a read error may be behind it. This CDR3 reads CASSLDSNTGELFF. The DNA for the CDR3 is TGTGCCAGCAGCTTAGACAGCAACACCGGGGAGCTGTTTTTT. The chain links TRBV5-1 to TRBJ2-2; perhaps TRBD1 as D (5 bases). In germline, CDR1 is SGHRS, CDR2 YFSETQ. CDR3 length equals 14 residues.

This chain joins TRBV28 and TRBJ1-4; 9 positions match TRBD1. V lost 8 bases, J lost 5 bases, and 3 bases stayed unmatched. The CDR3 is made up of 13 amino acids. From germline, CDR1 is MDHEN and CDR2 SYDVKM. CDR3 DNA sequence: TGTGCCAGCTGGGACAGGGCGAATGAAAAACTGTTTTTT. Protein: CASWDRANEKLFF. Full variable domain (missing parts from reference TRBV28 and TRBJ1-4): DVKVTQSSRYLVKRTGEKVFLECVQDMDHENMFWYRQDPGLGLRLIYFSYDVKMKEKGDIPEGYSVSREKKERFSLILESASTNQTSMYLCASWDRANEKLFFGSGTQLSVL.